This TCR beta chain was sequenced during a study of post-analysis software for immune sequencing data. In the study overall: Disease trajectories encompassed relapsing-remitting, secondary progressive and progressive-relapsing multiple sclerosis.

About this clonotype: The target antigen is unknown.

Regarding the study as a whole: Controls showed lower frequencies than patients for roughly 5 TRBV segments, and TRBV5-6, TRBV5-1 and TRBV20-1 were among these. Multiple sclerosis patients showed significantly lower normalized Chao1 diversity than controls did.

Germline CDR1 is LGHDT and CDR2 is YNNKEL (reference sequence). Between the trimmed V and J ends, which lost 0 bases and 3 bases, there was a span of 14 bases. CDR3 length: 17 amino acids. Prepared TCR beta cDNA libraries contained unique molecular identifiers. Each CDR3 protein is one row after TCRdb ran MiXCR on the PCR reads. This table has 700,000 to 800,000 distinct CDR3 sequences, around 27% appearing once. This TCR came from a girl aged 10-17 years with multiple sclerosis. The sample taken for sequencing was blood. The chain is built from TRBV3-1 and TRBJ2-2; D assignment may be TRBD1 or TRBD2 (5 bases each). CDR3 DNA sequence: TGTGCCAGCAGCCAAGACTGGCTCGGGGCCGACACCGGGGAGCTGTTTTTT. Translated, it gives CASSQDWLGADTGELFF.